Included here is one TCR beta chain sequence, with context. Its antigen remains unidentified. These data belong to a study of blood T cells in healthy people across ages. The study's findings and limits: CMV status of donors was unknown, possibly confounding expanded clonotype changes. Donors of long life had a larger count of naive CD4+ cells and greater diversity than aged donors.

This CDR3 has 14 amino acids. Trimming took 4 bases from V and 5 from J; bases not matched to a gene: 6. Germline values: CDR1 SGHRS, CDR2 YFSETQ. The use of a sample-barcoded 5' primer and a J-beta primer mix characterized a second PCR of 7 to 11 cycles. TCRdb ran MiXCR on the 5' RACE reads and lists one entry per CDR3 protein. The sample carries roughly 790,000 distinct CDR3 sequences, around 40% recorded once. Each donor supplied ten milliliters of peripheral blood. V and J are TRBV5-1 and TRBJ2-5, with 9 bases fitting TRBD1. The sequence was collected from a woman aged 60-75 years in good health. Source material: blood. CDR3 region: CASSPGQGSETQYF. The CDR3 region has the DNA TGCGCCAGCAGCCCGGGACAGGGTTCCGAGACCCAGTACTTC.